This entry describes one T cell receptor beta chain. Its target is unknown. The record originates from a study of post-analysis software for immune sequencing data. Study overall: Some patients lacked subtype; others had relapsing-remitting, secondary progressive or progressive-relapsing disease. Study-wide results and limits: Controls showed lower frequencies than patients for roughly 5 TRBV segments, and TRBV5-6, TRBV5-1 and TRBV20-1 were among these. Significantly decreased normalized Chao1 diversity was recorded for multiple sclerosis patients relative to controls.

The V and J ends lost 2 bases and 5 bases, in that order; junction bases with no gene match: 14. Germline V CDR1 and CDR2: SQVTM, ANQGSEA. The CDR3 runs 17 residues. Unique molecular identifiers had been added to the TCR beta cDNA libraries. One entry per CDR3 protein results from TCRdb running MiXCR on the PCR reads. The sample shows 750,000 to 950,000 distinct CDR3 sequences, 53% of them seen only once. Sequencing used blood. The rearrangement uses TRBV29-1 and TRBJ2-7, with TRBD2 matching over 11 bases. The receptor was derived from a girl aged 10-17 years with multiple sclerosis. This CDR3 is CSVEQGLSLAGGNEQYF. The CDR3 DNA sequence: TGCAGCGTTGAACAGGGGCTGAGTCTAGCGGGAGGTAACGAGCAGTACTTC.